These 27 T cell receptor beta chains were sequenced from one sample in a study of blood T cells in healthy people across ages. Using a J-beta primer mix together with a sample-barcoded 5' primer, a second PCR was run for about 6 to 12 cycles. TCRdb reprocessed the 5' RACE reads with MiXCR, giving one entry per CDR3 protein. The sample shows 1.5 million to 2 million distinct CDR3 sequences, more than 35% of them seen only once. The sequencing sample was made of blood. These receptors came from a human donor in good health.

The chain carries TRBV7-3 and TRBJ2-4; the D is unclear. Gene TRBJ2-7 matches the end of the DNA better, so the J call may be wrong. Germline V gives CDR1 SGHTA, CDR2 FQGTGA. The CDR3 spans 13 residues. The CDR3 here is CASSLHSLDEQYF. The CDR3 DNA reads as TGTGCCAGCAGCTTACACTCGTTAGACGAGCAGTACTTC.

The genes are TRBV4-3 and TRBJ2-2; tentative D call: TRBD2 (6 bases). V was clipped by 2 bases and J by 4 bases, with 20 bases between them. This CDR3 is built from 18 residues. Germline V gives CDR1 LGHNA, CDR2 YSLEER. The CDR3 spells CASSQSYGRGLLTGELFF. CDR3 nucleotides: TGCGCCAGCAGCCAATCCTATGGTCGAGGACTACTCACCGGGGAGCTGTTTTTT.

This clonotype appeared a few times. V is TRBV20-1 and J is TRBJ2-5; tentatively, D is TRBD2 (6 bases). This CDR3 is 14 amino acids long. The germline V gene has CDR1 DFQATT and CDR2 SNEGSKA (reference sequence). V lost 0 bases and J lost 4, with 12 bases in between. The CDR3 coding sequence is TGCAGTGCTAGAGATCCTAGGAGGGGAGAGACCCAGTACTTC. It codes for CSARDPRRGETQYF.

This clonotype was seen a handful of times. The V and J genes are TRBV6-5 and TRBJ2-7, with 8 bases aligning to TRBD2. CDR1 is MNHEY and CDR2 is SVGAGI in the germline V gene. CDR3 length equals 14 residues. V lost 6 bases and J lost 1; bases outside the gene matches: 5. The CDR3 nucleotides read TGTGCCAGCAGCCCACTAGCGGTATCCTACGAGCAGTACTTC. Its protein is CASSPLAVSYEQYF.

The J gene is TRBJ2-7, the V gene TRBV9, with 10 bases identical to TRBD1. Germline loops: CDR1 SGDLS, CDR2 YYNGEE. V trimming: 3 bases; J trimming: 5 bases; junction bases outside the gene matches: 8. CDR3 length equals 15 residues. The CDR3 bases are TGTGCCAGCAGCGCAACCGGGACAGGGGAGCACGAGCAGTACTTC. Protein sequence: CASSATGTGEHEQYF.

The J gene is TRBJ1-2, the V gene TRBV4-1, with D tentatively TRBD1 (5 bases). The CDR3 spans 13 residues. Looked up from germline, CDR1 is MGHRA and CDR2 is YSYEKL. V was shortened by 5 bases and J by 9 bases, with 16 bases between the two germline ends. The CDR3 spells CASSGDLFSSYTF. The CDR3 coding sequence is TGCGCCAGCAGCGGGGACCTATTTTCTAGCTACACCTTC.

This chain links TRBV20-1 with TRBJ2-5; D might be TRBD2 (6 bases). This CDR3 region has 13 residues. V dropped 2 bases and J dropped 5 bases, with 12 bases sitting between them. In germline, CDR1 is DFQATT, CDR2 SNEGSKA (reference sequence). CDR3 loop: CSARYRSGETQYF. In DNA, the CDR3 is TGCAGTGCTAGATATAGAAGCGGGGAGACCCAGTACTTC.

The chain has TRBV2 and TRBJ2-1; 11 positions agree with TRBD1. This CDR3 is built from 15 residues. The V gene's germline CDR1 is SNHLY and CDR2 FYNNEI. Trimming at V came to 6 bases and at J to 2 bases, leaving 3 bases not matched to a gene. The CDR3 loop reads CASRRGQGAYNEQFF. The CDR3 nucleotides are TGTGCCAGCAGGAGGGGACAGGGGGCCTACAATGAGCAGTTCTTC. Full variable domain (missing parts from reference TRBV2 and TRBJ2-1): EPEVTQTPSHQVTQMGQEVILRCVPISNHLYFYWYRQILGQKVEFLVSFYNNEISEKSEIFDDQFSVERPDGSNFTLKIRSTKLEDSAMYFCASRRGQGAYNEQFFGPGTRLTVL.

V and J are TRBV9 and TRBJ1-1; possibly TRBD1 for D (5 bases). The germline CDR1 and CDR2 sequences are SGDLS and YYNGEE. The CDR3 is made up of 14 amino acids. V lost 4 bases and J lost 4, with 14 bases in between. CDR3 amino acids: CASSPGPLGTEAFF. The CDR3 DNA sequence: TGTGCCAGCAGCCCGGGGCCATTAGGCACTGAAGCTTTCTTT.

The rearrangement links TRBV5-1 to TRBJ2-5, with D perhaps TRBD2 (6 bases). Germline V gene data show CDR1 as SGHRS and CDR2 as YFSETQ. The CDR3 contains 17 residues. Trimming shortened V by 4 bases and J by 0 bases, and 19 bases separated the two germline ends. This CDR3 reads CASSAFRGGDYQETQYF. The CDR3 DNA reads TGCGCCAGCAGCGCCTTCCGAGGCGGGGACTACCAAGAGACCCAGTACTTC.

The chain couples TRBV28 to TRBJ1-5; TRBD1 is a possible D gene (5 bases). The CDR3 consists of 17 residues. The V gene lost 4 bases and the J gene lost 6 bases, with 22 bases spanning the gap. Germline CDR1 reads MDHEN; CDR2 reads SYDVKM. The DNA for the CDR3 is TGTGCCAGCAGTTCGAACAGGAACACCGCAATTGGTCAGCCCCAGCATTTT. Protein product: CASSSNRNTAIGQPQHF.

Many counts were recorded for this clonotype. The chain links TRBV18 to TRBJ2-1; the D gene is possibly TRBD2 (6 bases). CDR1 and CDR2 from the germline V gene are KGHSH and LQKENI. CDR3 length: 12 amino acids. Trimming removed 1 base from V and 8 bases from J, with 6 bases in between. Here the CDR3 DNA reads TGTGCCAGCTCACCACGGAGGGATGAGCAGTTCTTC. Translation gives CASSPRRDEQFF.

This clonotype showed up just a few times. The chain employs TRBV12-3 or TRBV12-4 and TRBJ2-1; possible D gene TRBD1, 6 bases. This CDR3 is built from 15 residues. V was shortened by 5 bases and J by 3 bases, with 14 bases between the two germline ends. CDR3 bases: TGTGCCAGCAGTCCCCGGGGACACGTCTACAATGAGCAGTTCTTC. Translating gives CASSPRGHVYNEQFF.

The chain is built from TRBV20-1 and TRBJ1-1; the D is unclear. CDR3 length: 13 residues. Per the germline V gene, CDR1 is DFQATT and CDR2 is SNEGSKA (reference sequence). Deletions cut 3 bases from V and 1 base from J, with 9 bases between. CDR3 in DNA: TGCAGTGCTAGTTCTGACACGAACACTGAAGCTTTCTTT. It encodes CSASSDTNTEAFF.

The CDR3 loop is CAISATGIEGELFF. DNA of the CDR3: TGTGCCATCAGTGCCACAGGCATAGAGGGGGAGCTGTTTTTT. The chain recombines TRBV10-3 with TRBJ2-2; possible D gene TRBD1, 5 bases. The CDR3 sequence is 14 residues long. V shed 4 bases and J shed 8 bases, with 14 bases lying between them. Germline CDR1 and CDR2: ENHRY and SYGVKD.

In this sample, this clonotype turned up a few times. V usage is TRBV3-1 and J usage is TRBJ2-5; D uncertain. The ends were cut back, 2 bases at V and 1 base at J, with 14 bases in the middle. CDR3 length equals 16 residues. In germline, CDR1 is LGHDT, CDR2 YNNKEL (reference sequence). CDR3 nucleotides: TGTGCCAGCAGCCAACAGTTTGGAACTACCCAAGAGACCCAGTACTTC. Its translation is CASSQQFGTTQETQYF.

This rearrangement joins TRBV2 to TRBJ2-1, with D maybe TRBD1 (5 bases). The CDR3 covers 16 residues. CDR1 is SNHLY and CDR2 is FYNNEI in the germline V gene. Between the trimmed V and J ends, which lost 3 bases and 3 bases, there was a span of 15 bases. DNA for the CDR3: TGTGCCAGCAGTGAGTCGACAGCCGATTTCTACAATGAGCAGTTCTTC. As protein: CASSESTADFYNEQFF.

This clonotype showed up just a few times. J is TRBJ2-1 and V is TRBV7-3, with 7 bases fitting TRBD2. CDR3 length: 15 amino acids. Trimming at V came to 2 bases and at J to 8 bases, leaving 9 bases not matched to a gene. Germline lookup yields CDR1 SGHTA and CDR2 FQGTGA. CDR3 loop: CASSLGVRGGDEQFF. The CDR3 bases are TGTGCCAGCAGCTTAGGAGTACGGGGAGGGGATGAGCAGTTCTTC.

The table lists this clonotype with a few counts. The chain employs TRBV29-1 and TRBJ1-3; D ambiguous. The CDR3 runs to 13 residues. Looked up from germline, CDR1 is SQVTM and CDR2 is ANQGSEA. V dropped 0 bases and J dropped 9 bases, with 12 bases sitting between them. The CDR3: CSVEDDGRRTIYF. The CDR3 DNA reads TGCAGCGTTGAAGATGATGGAAGACGCACCATATATTTT.

This clonotype was seen repeatedly, ten times or more. CDR3 sequence: CATSRDKGTDTQYF. CDR3 in DNA: TGTGCCACCAGCAGAGATAAGGGCACAGATACGCAGTATTTT. The chain links TRBV15 to TRBJ2-3; no firm D call. The CDR3 sequence is 14 residues long. Per the germline V gene, CDR1 is LNHNV and CDR2 is YYDKDF (reference sequence). V shed 0 bases and J shed 1 base, with 5 bases lying between them.

This clonotype appeared a few times. V is TRBV3-1 and J is TRBJ2-7; no reliable D call. The germline gives CDR1 LGHDT, CDR2 YNNKEL (reference sequence). This CDR3 is 17 amino acids long. Trimming left V 1 base short and J 1 base short, with 17 bases between. CDR3: CASSQGLFQTDSYEQYF. The CDR3 DNA follows: TGTGCCAGCAGCCAAGGCCTGTTCCAAACAGATTCCTACGAGCAGTACTTC.

This clonotype was observed a handful of times. The J gene is TRBJ2-4, the V gene TRBV7-2, with D tentatively TRBD1 or TRBD2 (6 bases each). Germline-derived CDR1 and CDR2 are SGHTA and FQGNSA. The V end lost 1 base, the J end lost 10 bases, and 14 bases lay between the germline ends. CDR3 size: 14 residues. The CDR3, as DNA: TGTGCCAGCAGCTTAGAGAGGGGGGATTTTATTCAGTACTTC. It specifies CASSLERGDFIQYF.

This clonotype was picked up many times. The chain uses TRBV20-1 and TRBJ2-7; a weak D match, TRBD1 (6 bases). The germline V gene has CDR1 DFQATT and CDR2 SNEGSKA (reference sequence). The CDR3 contains 18 residues. Trimming shortened V by 0 bases and J by 0 bases, and 21 bases separated the two germline ends. CDR3 protein: CSARDAAFGGDYSYEQYF. The DNA of the CDR3 is TGCAGTGCTAGAGATGCTGCTTTTGGGGGCGATTACTCCTACGAGCAGTACTTC.

The V call is TRBV10-2, the J call TRBJ1-2; D may be TRBD1 (5 bases). The V end lost 4 bases, the J end lost 7 bases, and 16 bases lay between the germline ends. This CDR3 region has 14 residues. Per the germline V gene, CDR1 is WSHSY and CDR2 is SAAADI. The CDR3 DNA reads as TGCGCCAGCAGTGGAAGACAGAGTTTACGTGGCTACACCTTC. Protein: CASSGRQSLRGYTF.

The chain links TRBV10-3 to TRBJ1-2; D gene ambiguous. CDR1 is ENHRY and CDR2 is SYGVKD in the germline V gene. The CDR3 is 14 residues long. V was shortened by 9 bases and J by 7 bases, with 21 bases between the two germline ends. Here the CDR3 reads CAITQTWGKGGYTF. The CDR3, as DNA: TGTGCCATTACCCAAACGTGGGGTAAAGGTGGCTACACCTTC.

This clonotype was counted only a few times. This chain connects TRBV15 to TRBJ1-2, with D uncertain. CDR3 length: 13 residues. Looked up from germline, CDR1 is LNHNV and CDR2 is YYDKDF (reference sequence). V lost 0 bases to trimming and J lost 5 bases, with 7 bases between them. The CDR3 DNA is TGTGCCACCAGCAGAGATCGCAGATATGGCTACACCTTC. Its translation: CATSRDRRYGYTF.

This clonotype showed up just a few times. This sequence joins TRBV6-2 or TRBV6-3 and TRBJ2-1; no clear D gene. CDR1 MNHEY and CDR2 SVGEGT come from the germline V gene. V was trimmed by 8 bases and J by 3 bases, leaving 11 bases between them. The CDR3 spans 13 residues. CDR3 sequence (DNA): TGTGCCAGCGCGGCAGGCTTCTACAATGAGCAGTTCTTC. Protein product: CASAAGFYNEQFF.